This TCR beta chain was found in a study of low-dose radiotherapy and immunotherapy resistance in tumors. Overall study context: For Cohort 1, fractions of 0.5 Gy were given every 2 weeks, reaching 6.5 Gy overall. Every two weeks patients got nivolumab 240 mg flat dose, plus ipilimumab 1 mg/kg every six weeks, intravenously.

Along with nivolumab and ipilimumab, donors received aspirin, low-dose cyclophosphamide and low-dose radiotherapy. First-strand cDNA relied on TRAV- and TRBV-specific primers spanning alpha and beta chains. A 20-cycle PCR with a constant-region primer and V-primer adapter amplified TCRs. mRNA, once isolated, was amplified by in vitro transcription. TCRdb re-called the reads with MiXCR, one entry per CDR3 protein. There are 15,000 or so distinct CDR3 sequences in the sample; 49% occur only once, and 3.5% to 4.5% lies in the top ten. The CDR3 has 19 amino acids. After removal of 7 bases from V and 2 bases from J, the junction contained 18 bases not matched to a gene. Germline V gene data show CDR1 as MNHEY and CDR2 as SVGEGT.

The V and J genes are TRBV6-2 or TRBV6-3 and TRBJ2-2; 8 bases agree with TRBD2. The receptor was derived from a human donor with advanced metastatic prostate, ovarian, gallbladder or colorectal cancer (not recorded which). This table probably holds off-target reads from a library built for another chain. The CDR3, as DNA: TGTGCCAGCATCCCCTGGGGCGGGGGGCCGGCCTATAACACCGGGGAGCTGTTTTTT. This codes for CASIPWGGGPAYNTGELFF.